This T cell receptor (beta chain) was recovered during a study of blood T cell repertoires in COVID-19. Study background: Specimens from acute and convalescent COVID-19 originated in the United States, Italy and Spain.

The table came from immunoSEQ multiplex PCR; TCRdb's copy has only in-frame clones and leaves some out. The table shows a few hundred thousand clones, with 70% to 90% occurring only once. This CDR3 spans 12 amino acids. V was cut by 6 bases and J by 5 bases, with 10 bases left in between. The sequenced sample consisted of peripheral blood. The receptor was isolated from a woman aged 25 to 45 with active or convalescent COVID-19. J is TRBJ1-2 and V is TRBV12-3 or TRBV12-4, with no clear D. CDR3 sequence: CASSLRSYGYTF. The CDR3 DNA reads TGTGCCAGCAGCCTGAGGTCGTATGGCTACACCTTC.